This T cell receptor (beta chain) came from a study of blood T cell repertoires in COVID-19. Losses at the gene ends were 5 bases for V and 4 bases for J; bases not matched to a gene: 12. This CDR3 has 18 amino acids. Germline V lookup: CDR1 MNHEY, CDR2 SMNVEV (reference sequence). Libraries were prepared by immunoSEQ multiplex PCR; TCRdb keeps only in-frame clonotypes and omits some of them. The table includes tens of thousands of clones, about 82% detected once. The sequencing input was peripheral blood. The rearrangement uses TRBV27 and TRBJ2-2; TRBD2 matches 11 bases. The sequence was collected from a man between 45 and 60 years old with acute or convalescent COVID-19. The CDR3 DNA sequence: TGTGCCAGCAGTCAGCTACTAGCGGGAGTTTTTCGCACCGGGGAGCTGTTTTTT. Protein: CASSQLLAGVFRTGELFF.